These 16 T cell receptor beta chains were sequenced from one sample in a study of shared clonotypes between healthy human individuals. Sequenced by immunoSEQ multiplex PCR; TCRdb stores in-frame clones only, minus some. The sample carries about 580,000 clones, roughly 98% recorded once. Naive-designated CD8 cells lacked CD45RO, were positively enriched for CCR7, and omitted terminally differentiated effector memory CD45RA+ cells. The specimen was naive CD8+ T cells sorted from blood. Receptors originate from a young man in good health.

V and J are TRBV7-8 and TRBJ2-7, with 9 bases that match TRBD1. Germline V CDR1 and CDR2: SGHVS, FQNEAQ. V gave up 1 base and J gave up 3 bases; unmatched junction bases: 1. The CDR3 length is 14 residues. The CDR3 bases are TGTGCCAGCAGCTTAGTGGGACAGGGCTACGAGCAGTACTTC. Translation gives CASSLVGQGYEQYF.

The chain carries TRBV9 and TRBJ2-3, with D perhaps TRBD2 (6 bases). Germline V gives CDR1 SGDLS, CDR2 YYNGEE. CDR3 size: 15 residues. Deletions cut 2 bases from V and 3 bases from J, with 13 bases between. CDR3 DNA: TGTGCCAGCAGCGTTGGCCTAGCGCAAACAGATACGCAGTATTTT. The encoded protein is CASSVGLAQTDTQYF.

The chain recombines TRBV4-1 with TRBJ1-2; TRBD1 is a possible D gene (6 bases). The CDR3 runs 15 residues. Trimming stripped 2 bases from V and 6 bases from J, with 16 bases between. Germline CDR1 reads MGHRA; CDR2 reads YSYEKL. The CDR3 loop reads CASSQIPGGGNGYTF. CDR3 in DNA: TGCGCCAGCAGCCAAATCCCCGGGGGCGGAAATGGCTACACCTTC.

V and J are TRBV4-1 and TRBJ2-1; D is tentatively TRBD1 or TRBD2 (6 bases each). The CDR3 covers 13 residues. Per the germline V gene, CDR1 is MGHRA and CDR2 is YSYEKL. V gave up 6 bases and J gave up 7 bases, with 13 bases separating them. The CDR3 protein is CASSSRRGNEQFF. The CDR3 DNA sequence: TGCGCCAGCAGTTCGCGGAGGGGGAATGAGCAGTTCTTC.

The chain is built from TRBV7-2 and TRBJ2-1; 13 nucleotides align to TRBD2. The CDR3 length is 17 residues. V was clipped by 1 base and J by 5 bases; unmatched bases: 5. The V gene's germline CDR1 is SGHTA and CDR2 FQGNSA. CDR3 sequence reads: CASSLDPLAGGNNEQFF. The DNA of the CDR3 is TGTGCCAGCAGCTTAGATCCACTAGCGGGAGGGAACAATGAGCAGTTCTTC.

V gene TRBV2 combines with J gene TRBJ1-2; D is perhaps TRBD1 (5 bases). Trimming removed 8 bases at V and 3 bases at J, with 16 bases between. From germline, CDR1 is SNHLY and CDR2 FYNNEI. This CDR3 has 14 residues. The CDR3 is CASLSWGADYGYTF. The CDR3, as DNA: TGTGCCAGCCTCTCCTGGGGCGCAGACTATGGCTACACCTTC. The whole variable domain, remainder taken from reference TRBV2 and TRBJ1-2, is EPEVTQTPSHQVTQMGQEVILRCVPISNHLYFYWYRQILGQKVEFLVSFYNNEISEKSEIFDDQFSVERPDGSNFTLKIRSTKLEDSAMYFCASLSWGADYGYTFGSGTRLTVV.

This chain uses TRBV7-9 with TRBJ1-2; no definite D call. The CDR3 consists of 15 residues. V gave up 4 bases and J gave up 3 bases, with 15 bases separating them. Germline loops: CDR1 SEHNR, CDR2 FQNEAQ (reference sequence). This CDR3 is CASSSPNRVDYGYTF. The CDR3 coding sequence is TGTGCCAGCAGCTCCCCCAACCGGGTCGACTATGGCTACACCTTC.

V is TRBV5-4 and J is TRBJ2-3; D is undetermined. This CDR3 comprises 15 residues. Between the trimmed V and J ends, which lost 1 base and 0 bases, there was a span of 9 bases. CDR1 and CDR2 from the germline V gene are SGHNT and YYREEE (reference sequence). CDR3 region: CASSLRSASTDTQYF. The CDR3 region has the DNA TGTGCCAGCAGCTTGAGGTCAGCTAGCACAGATACGCAGTATTTT.

This clone was detected only a few times. Other DNA sequences of this sample code for an identical CDR3. V is TRBV7-2 and J is TRBJ2-2, with a tentative D call TRBD1 (5 bases). CDR3 length equals 13 residues. CDR1 and CDR2 (germline): SGHTA, FQGNSA. V was clipped by 6 bases and J by 6 bases, with 11 bases between them. The CDR3 nucleotides are TGTGCCAGCAGTCTCCAGGGTTCCGGGGAGCTGTTTTTT. Amino acid sequence: CASSLQGSGELFF.

The CDR3 nucleotides read TGTGCCAGCAGTTATCTGGCGACCGACGAGCAGTACTTC. Translated, it gives CASSYLATDEQYF. V gene TRBV6-6 combines with J gene TRBJ2-7; D not certain. Trimming cost V 3 bases and J 5 bases, with 11 bases left between them. Germline V lookup: CDR1 MNHNY, CDR2 SVGAGI (reference sequence). The CDR3 runs 13 residues.

The chain employs TRBV2 and TRBJ2-1; perhaps D is TRBD1 or TRBD2 (5 bases each). V was trimmed by 6 bases and J by 9 bases, leaving 15 bases between them. The germline V gene encodes CDR1 SNHLY and CDR2 FYNNEI. The CDR3 runs to 13 residues. In DNA, the CDR3 is TGTGCCAGCAGCTGGGACCCCGTGGGTGAGCAGTTCTTC. Protein: CASSWDPVGEQFF.

The J gene is TRBJ2-7, the V gene TRBV27; D is unresolved. This CDR3 is built from 14 residues. V lost 1 base, J lost 5 bases, and 12 bases lay in between. CDR1 is MNHEY and CDR2 is SMNVEV in the germline V gene (reference sequence). Written as DNA, the CDR3 is TGTGCCAGCAGTTTATTTTTCTCCAGTGACGAGCAGTACTTC. As protein: CASSLFFSSDEQYF.

The gene calls are TRBV29-1 and TRBJ2-2; D gene ambiguous. Per the germline V gene, CDR1 is SQVTM and CDR2 is ANQGSEA. V dropped 7 bases and J dropped 1 base, with 10 bases sitting between them. The CDR3 runs 13 residues. The CDR3: CSAPALNTGELFF. The CDR3 nucleotides are TGCAGCGCCCCGGCTTTGAACACCGGGGAGCTGTTTTTT.

The gene calls are TRBV27 and TRBJ2-1; D gene ambiguous. Between the trimmed V and J ends, which lost 2 bases and 3 bases, there was a span of 14 bases. This CDR3 has 16 amino acids. The germline V gene encodes CDR1 MNHEY and CDR2 SMNVEV (reference sequence). CDR3 bases: TGTGCCAGCAGTTTAGGGTTGGCTCGAATCTACAATGAGCAGTTCTTC. Translation: CASSLGLARIYNEQFF.

The chain carries TRBV6-1 and TRBJ2-3; a weak D match, TRBD1 (5 bases). The CDR3 is 15 residues long. Germline V gives CDR1 MNHNS, CDR2 SASEGT. V was trimmed by 3 bases and J by 0 bases, leaving 10 bases between them. This CDR3 is CASSDRQFSTDTQYF. The CDR3 DNA follows: TGTGCCAGCAGTGACCGACAGTTTAGCACAGATACGCAGTATTTT.

This chain links TRBV10-3 with TRBJ2-7; weak D call: TRBD2 (5 bases). Trimming removed 2 bases from V and 1 base from J, with 15 bases in between. Germline-derived CDR1 and CDR2 are ENHRY and SYGVKD. The CDR3 extends over 16 amino acids. Here the CDR3 reads CAISELAAGKSYEQYF. The CDR3 DNA follows: TGTGCCATCAGTGAGCTAGCCGCGGGCAAATCCTACGAGCAGTACTTC.